A single sample gave rise to the 24 T cell receptor beta chains below, sequenced in a study of blood T cell repertoires in COVID-19. Here immunoSEQ multiplex PCR was the method, and the copy in TCRdb shows in-frame clones only, minus some. The table lists 430,000 or so clones, approximately 88% of them singletons. Sample: PBMCs or T cells enriched from blood (not recorded which). The receptors here all came from a woman aged 40 to 50 who had recovered from COVID-19.

The V call is TRBV12-3 or TRBV12-4, the J call TRBJ2-1; D may be TRBD2 (5 bases). The CDR3 runs 13 residues. Deletions cut 2 bases from V and 10 bases from J, with 12 bases between. The CDR3 bases are TGTGCCAGCAGTTTAAAATCGGGGTCGGAGCAGTTCTTC. Translating gives CASSLKSGSEQFF.

V is TRBV27 and J is TRBJ2-1, with unresolved D. Germline CDR1 reads MNHEY; CDR2 reads SMNVEV (reference sequence). CDR3 size: 14 residues. Between the trimmed V and J ends, which lost 0 bases and 4 bases, there was a span of 7 bases. The DNA of the CDR3 is TGTGCCAGCAGTTTATCAGCGAAGTACAATGAGCAGTTCTTC. It codes for CASSLSAKYNEQFF.

The CDR3 protein is CASSNPSDRERISGNTIYF. CDR3 DNA: TGTGCCAGCAGCAACCCCTCGGACAGGGAAAGGATCTCTGGAAACACCATATATTTT. The chain links TRBV7-9 to TRBJ1-3; 8 bases line up with TRBD1. The CDR3 spans 19 residues. V was pared by 5 bases and J by 0 bases, with 15 bases of the junction left unmatched. The V gene's germline CDR1 is SEHNR and CDR2 FQNEAQ (reference sequence). Variable domain in full (rest from reference TRBV7-9 and TRBJ1-3): DTGVSQNPRHKITKRGQNVTFRCDPISEHNRLYWYRQTLGQGPEFLTYFQNEAQLEKSRLLSDRFSAERPKGSFSTLEIQRTEQGDSAMYLCASSNPSDRERISGNTIYFGEGSWLTVV.

This clone was detected only once. The chain has TRBV3-1 (or the pseudogene TRBV3-2) and TRBJ1-1; 7 nucleotides match TRBD1. The CDR3 is made up of 16 amino acids. The trim removed 1 base at V and 5 bases at J, leaving 10 bases unmatched. CDR1 is LGHDT and CDR2 is YNNKEL in the germline V gene (reference sequence). This CDR3 reads CASSQGTTGMRTEAFF. The CDR3 nucleotides read TGTGCCAGCAGCCAAGGTACGACAGGGATGAGAACTGAAGCTTTCTTT.

The chain employs TRBV18 and TRBJ1-3; unclear D gene. This CDR3 is built from 15 residues. Per germline, CDR1 KGHSH and CDR2 LQKENI. Trimming stripped 2 bases from V and 2 bases from J, with 10 bases between. In DNA, the CDR3 is TGTGCCAGCTCACCATTCGGAGGGACTGGAAACACCATATATTTT. Protein: CASSPFGGTGNTIYF.

J is TRBJ1-4 and V is TRBV6-5, with 7 bases matching TRBD1. The length of the CDR3 is 15 residues. In germline, CDR1 is MNHEY, CDR2 SVGAGI. Trimming cost V 0 bases and J 11 bases; bases outside gene matches: 9. The CDR3 protein is CASSYSGLPRGKLFF. Written as DNA, the CDR3 is TGTGCCAGCAGTTACTCAGGGTTACCCAGGGGGAAACTGTTTTTT.

The chain is built from TRBV10-3 and TRBJ2-3; TRBD2 agrees at 12 bases. Looked up from germline, CDR1 is ENHRY and CDR2 is SYGVKD. The CDR3 extends over 19 amino acids. Trimming cost V 3 bases and J 4 bases; bases outside gene matches: 14. CDR3 nucleotides: TGTGCCATCAGTGATGGTCTAGCGGGAGGGCCGCGTTCTTCAGATACGCAGTATTTT. Amino acid sequence: CAISDGLAGGPRSSDTQYF.

The V and J genes are TRBV5-1 and TRBJ2-1, with a tentative D call TRBD1 (6 bases). Germline CDR1 SGHRS, CDR2 YFSETQ. CDR3 length equals 13 residues. Trimming took 3 bases from V and 8 from J, leaving 12 bases between them. The CDR3 nucleotides are TGCGCCAGCAGCTCCGCCGACAGGTATGAGCAGTTCTTC. Its translation is CASSSADRYEQFF.

This clone is a singleton in its sample. The chain is built from TRBV19 and TRBJ2-1, with 9 positions matching TRBD1. CDR3 size: 13 residues. V trimming: 7 bases; J trimming: 9 bases; junction bases outside the gene matches: 7. Germline assignment: CDR1 LNHDA and CDR2 SQIVND (reference sequence). As DNA, the CDR3 is TGTGCCAGTAATAACAGGGGGCCCAGTGAGCAGTTCTTC. Translation gives CASNNRGPSEQFF.

The chain employs TRBV30 and TRBJ2-7; TRBD1 might be the D (5 bases). Germline V gene sequence: CDR1 GTSNPN, CDR2 SVGIG (reference sequence). The CDR3 totals 12 residues. The V end was cut by 7 bases, the J end by 3 bases, with 13 bases between. The DNA of the CDR3 is TGTGCCTATCAGACAGCAAACTACGAGCAGTACTTC. This translates into CAYQTANYEQYF.

The V call is TRBV9, the J call TRBJ1-1; 7 nucleotides align to TRBD1. CDR1 SGDLS and CDR2 YYNGEE come from the germline V gene. The V gene end was trimmed by 2 bases and the J gene end by 7 bases; junction bases not matched to a gene: 8. The CDR3 is made up of 14 amino acids. The CDR3 here is CASSVAAGQNEAFF. DNA for the CDR3: TGTGCCAGCAGCGTGGCTGCGGGACAGAATGAAGCTTTCTTT.

This rearrangement joins TRBV6-5 to TRBJ2-1; D is perhaps TRBD2 (5 bases). CDR1 and CDR2 from the germline V gene are MNHEY and SVGAGI. Trimming took off 2 bases at V and 0 bases at J, with 11 bases between the two ends. The CDR3 runs to 16 residues. The CDR3: CASSYLEAVSYNEQFF. CDR3 DNA sequence: TGTGCCAGCAGTTACCTCGAAGCGGTCTCCTACAATGAGCAGTTCTTC.

The chain links TRBV19 to TRBJ1-1, with TRBD1 matching 7 bases. The ends lost 6 bases at V and 2 bases at J; junction bases unmatched: 6. Germline assignment: CDR1 LNHDA and CDR2 SQIVND (reference sequence). The CDR3 length is 14 residues. This chain's CDR3 is CASRIDRANTEAFF. CDR3 DNA: TGTGCCAGTAGAATCGACAGGGCCAACACTGAAGCTTTCTTT.

With regard to this clone: In the same sample, other DNA sequences code for this CDR3. The CDR3 region is CASSVGGSTEAFF. The CDR3 bases are TGTGCCAGCAGCGTAGGGGGCTCAACTGAAGCTTTCTTT. The chain recombines TRBV9 with TRBJ1-1; maybe TRBD1 (5 bases). CDR3 length: 13 amino acids. Germline V gives CDR1 SGDLS, CDR2 YYNGEE. Trimming left V 0 bases short and J 5 bases short, with 8 bases between. Combining the CDR3 with reference TRBV9 and TRBJ1-1 gives the whole variable domain DSGVTQTPKHLITATGQRVTLRCSPRSGDLSVYWYQQSLDQGLQFLIQYYNGEERAKGNILERFSAQQFPDLHSELNLSSLELGDSALYFCASSVGGSTEAFFGQGTRLTVV.

The rearrangement joins TRBV19 to TRBJ2-7; D gene unclear. Trimming stripped 5 bases from V and 3 bases from J, with 8 bases between. The CDR3 contains 12 residues. The V gene's germline CDR1 is LNHDA and CDR2 SQIVND (reference sequence). CDR3 in amino acids: CASSAVGYEQYF. DNA for the CDR3: TGTGCCAGTAGTGCGGTGGGCTACGAGCAGTACTTC.

The chain recombines TRBV25-1 with TRBJ2-7; 10 bases map to TRBD2. The CDR3 extends over 13 amino acids. CDR1 is MGHDK and CDR2 is SYGVNS in the germline V gene. V lost 8 bases, J lost 4 bases, and 5 bases stayed unmatched. The chain's CDR3 is CASRTSGRYEQYF. In DNA form, the CDR3 reads TGTGCCAGCCGGACTAGCGGTAGATACGAGCAGTACTTC.

The chain is built from TRBV18 and TRBJ1-1; TRBD1 aligns across 10 bases. The CDR3 has 16 amino acids. Germline assignment: CDR1 KGHSH and CDR2 LQKENI. Trimming cost V 6 bases and J 4 bases; bases outside gene matches: 11. The CDR3 is CASSHRDRGVSTEAFF. CDR3 nucleotides: TGTGCCAGCTCGCACCGGGACAGGGGCGTCTCCACTGAAGCTTTCTTT. Based on the CDR3 plus reference TRBV18 and TRBJ1-1, the full variable domain is NAGVMQNPRHLVRRRGQEARLRCSPMKGHSHVYWYRQLPEEGLKFMVYLQKENIIDESGMPKERFSAEFPKEGPSILRIQQVVRGDSAAYFCASSHRDRGVSTEAFFGQGTRLTVV.

This clone was counted a few times. This rearrangement joins TRBV19 to TRBJ2-1, with 12 bases matching TRBD2. The CDR3 extends over 17 amino acids. Germline loops: CDR1 LNHDA, CDR2 SQIVND (reference sequence). J was trimmed by 8 bases and V by 7 bases; bases with no gene match: 15. CDR3 bases: TGTGCCAGTAAGGTGGCCGAGACTAGCGGGAGTAGTGATGAGCAGTTCTTC. This codes for CASKVAETSGSSDEQFF.

The chain carries TRBV19 and TRBJ2-1, with 7 bases aligning to TRBD1. CDR3 size: 13 residues. The junction had 5 bases not matched to a gene; V was cut back by 3 bases and J by 9 bases. CDR1 is LNHDA, CDR2 SQIVND, per germline (reference sequence). CDR3 nucleotides: TGTGCCAGTAGTATCGGGACAGCGACTGAGCAGTTCTTC. Translating gives CASSIGTATEQFF.

This clone was observed once. The chain employs TRBV29-1 and TRBJ2-1; TRBD2 might be the D (6 bases). Per the germline V gene, CDR1 is SQVTM and CDR2 is ANQGSEA. V lost 5 bases, J lost 1 base, and 9 bases lay in between. The CDR3 extends over 13 amino acids. This CDR3 reads CSVFGSSYNEQFF. CDR3 nucleotides: TGCAGCGTTTTCGGGAGTTCCTACAATGAGCAGTTCTTC.

The chain links TRBV3-1 (or the pseudogene TRBV3-2) to TRBJ2-5, with D uncertain. Germline V gives CDR1 LGHDT, CDR2 YNNKEL (reference sequence). The V end was cut by 3 bases, the J end by 3 bases, with 8 bases between. The CDR3 runs 13 residues. The CDR3 loop reads CASSQKREETQYF. CDR3 sequence (DNA): TGTGCCAGCAGCCAGAAACGAGAAGAGACCCAGTACTTC.

This clone showed up just once. The chain combines TRBV19 with TRBJ1-2, with 7 bases fitting TRBD1. The CDR3 has 13 amino acids. The V segment lost 5 bases and the J segment 5 bases; nucleotides outside the gene matches: 5. Germline assignment: CDR1 LNHDA and CDR2 SQIVND (reference sequence). The CDR3 spells CASSLGQVYGYTF. In DNA, the CDR3 is TGTGCCAGTAGTCTAGGACAGGTATATGGCTACACCTTC.

This clone was observed a handful of times. The CDR3 DNA follows: TGTGCCAGCGGGGGACAGACCTACGAGCAGTACTTC. Amino acid sequence: CASGGQTYEQYF. The J gene is TRBJ2-7, the V gene TRBV2; the match to TRBD1 covers 7 bases. V was clipped by 8 bases and J by 2 bases; unmatched bases: 3. The germline gives CDR1 SNHLY, CDR2 FYNNEI. CDR3 length: 12 residues. Combining the CDR3 with reference TRBV2 and TRBJ2-7 gives the whole variable domain EPEVTQTPSHQVTQMGQEVILRCVPISNHLYFYWYRQILGQKVEFLVSFYNNEISEKSEIFDDQFSVERPDGSNFTLKIRSTKLEDSAMYFCASGGQTYEQYFGPGTRLTVT.

This rearrangement joins TRBV6-4 to TRBJ1-1; weak D call: TRBD1 (6 bases). Trimming took 3 bases from V and 5 from J, leaving 10 bases between them. The length of the CDR3 is 13 residues. Germline V gene lookup returns CDR1 MRHNA and CDR2 SNTAGT. CDR3 nucleotide sequence: TGTGCCAGCAGTGAGCAGGGGCCGACTGAAGCTTTCTTT. Amino acid sequence: CASSEQGPTEAFF.